This TCR beta chain derives from a study of T cells in localized non-small cell lung cancer. Findings and limits, study-wide: A median 57 of the top 100 tumor clones appeared in adjacent lung. Adjacent uninvolved lung tissue had the highest T cell clonality, exceeding tumor.

On this clone itself: Its antigen remains unidentified.

CDR1 SGHRS and CDR2 YFSETQ come from the germline V gene. V lost 4 bases and J lost 6, with 19 bases in between. The CDR3 covers 15 residues. TCRdb's table, derived via immunoSEQ multiplex PCR, lists solely in-frame clones and lacks some. Altogether tens of thousands of clones are present, around 85% being singletons, with the ten largest covering approximately 1.2%. This receptor was taken from a female donor older than 55 with stage I lung adenocarcinoma. Sequences were derived from peripheral blood, sampled before any cancer treatment. V gene TRBV5-1 combines with J gene TRBJ1-2, with a weak D call TRBD1 (5 bases). CDR3 DNA: TGCGCCAGCAGCGCCGGGACCGGGCTATCGGATGGCTACACCTTC. It yields the protein CASSAGTGLSDGYTF.